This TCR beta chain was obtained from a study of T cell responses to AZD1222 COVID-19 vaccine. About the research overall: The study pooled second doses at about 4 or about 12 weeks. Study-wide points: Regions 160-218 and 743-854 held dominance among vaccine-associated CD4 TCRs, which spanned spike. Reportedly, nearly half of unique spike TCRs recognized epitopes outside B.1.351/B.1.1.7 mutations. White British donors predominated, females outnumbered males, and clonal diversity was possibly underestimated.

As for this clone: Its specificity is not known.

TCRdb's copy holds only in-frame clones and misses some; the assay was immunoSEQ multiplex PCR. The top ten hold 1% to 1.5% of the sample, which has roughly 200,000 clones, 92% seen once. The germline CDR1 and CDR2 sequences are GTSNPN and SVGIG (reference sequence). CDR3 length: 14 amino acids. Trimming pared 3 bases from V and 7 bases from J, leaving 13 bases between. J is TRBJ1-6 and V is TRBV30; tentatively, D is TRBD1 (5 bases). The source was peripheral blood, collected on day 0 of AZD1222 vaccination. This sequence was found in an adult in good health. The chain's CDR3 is CAWRTGTENSPLHF. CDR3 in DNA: TGTGCCTGGAGGACCGGGACCGAGAATTCACCCCTCCACTTT.